This TCR beta chain was obtained from a study of T cell changes during pregnancy in multiple sclerosis (dated by TCRdb to between 2018 and 2021). The study in broad terms: Changes in the T cell repertoire over the course of pregnancy were examined in this study in women with multiple sclerosis.

Libraries were prepared through the immunoSEQ multiplex PCR assay. The immuneACCESS repertoire file appears here via TCRdb, limited to in-frame rearrangements. These files lack a portion of the clones; in checked studies, under half of the deficit traces to unresolved V genes, and the cause of the others is not known. This sample comprises 40,000 or so clones, 80% to 95% of them detected only once. Around 5.5% of the sample lies in the top ten. The CDR3 contains 16 residues, cysteine and phenylalanine counted. The entry retains the CDR3 DNA only, 48 bases that are in frame from base 1. V and J are trimmed by 4 bases and 2 bases, and the gene matches miss 4 bases of the junction. The germline V gene encodes CDR1 SGDLS and CDR2 YYNGEE. With respect to this clone: Its specific antigen is unknown. No per-base quality is available; no much larger clone lies one base away.

The sequence was collected from a female donor with multiple sclerosis, enrolled in a pregnancy study. Recombination connected TRBV9 to TRBJ2-3; TRBD2 fits 13 bases in the junction. The sample here was CD8+ T cells from peripheral blood mononuclear cells, taken in the third trimester of pregnancy. The nucleotide sequence reads TGTGCCAGCAGCACCACTAGCGGGAGGGCCACAGATACGCAGTATTTT. This is translated as CASSTTSGRATDTQYF. The full variable domain, completed from the reference TRBV9 and TRBJ2-3 proteins outside the CDR3, reads DSGVTQTPKHLITATGQRVTLRCSPRSGDLSVYWYQQSLDQGLQFLIQYYNGEERAKGNILERFSAQQFPDLHSELNLSSLELGDSALYFCASSTTSGRATDTQYFGPGTRLTVL.